The T cell receptor beta chain under discussion was sequenced for a study of blood T cell repertoires in COVID-19. For the study at large: PBMCs, B-cell-depleted T cells, or T cells were the source of the cDNA or gDNA that made up the material.

Recovery among Cohort 3 donors was established by two negative PCRs, clearance, or symptom resolution. In the original workflow: The authors estimated nucleated cell counts from reference gene primer amplification. Produced via immunoSEQ multiplex PCR; TCRdb's table is partial and in-frame only. D and trimming were read from the DNA, whereas the V and J calls and clone size are those reported in that table. The sample holds some 130,000 clones, roughly 78% seen once. The clonotype was recovered from a woman in her forties or fifties who had recovered from COVID-19. The sequenced sample was PBMCs or T cells enriched from blood (not recorded which).

CDR3 protein: CASSLDPGTPYGYTF. The CDR3 DNA sequence: TGCGCCAGCAGCTTGGACCCCGGGACACCCTATGGCTACACCTTC. The chain uses TRBV5-1 and TRBJ1-2, with a tentative D call TRBD1 (6 bases). Looked up from germline, CDR1 is SGHRS and CDR2 is YFSETQ. The V end lost 0 bases, the J end lost 4 bases, and 13 bases lay between the germline ends. The CDR3 has 15 residues.